Listed below are T cell receptor beta chains from one sample, sequenced in a study of T cell clonotyping in hematopoietic cell transplantation. Produced via immunoSEQ multiplex PCR; TCRdb's table is partial and in-frame only. This sample carries roughly 30,000 clones, around 82% of them seen once, and the ten largest clones take 1.8%. Sequenced here: peripheral blood mononuclear cells, sampled before stem cell transplant. The receptors here all came from a man aged 35 to 55 with acute myeloid leukemia. Some clones in this sample may be carry-over from other donors' samples. Both conserved end residues are part of each CDR3. D genes are given only for firm matches. Clone sizes are given selectively: once, few, many, or a class where the clone is expanded.

>TRBV29-1|TRBD1|14|once|TRBJ1-1
CSVRGQIRNTEAFF
TGCAGCGTCAGGGGACAGATCAGGAACACTGAAGCTTTCTTT
>TRBV6-1|.|13|.|TRBJ2-1
CASSEVPRGEQFF
TGTGCCAGCAGTGAAGTCCCAAGGGGTGAGCAGTTCTTC
>TRBV30|.|12|.|TRBJ2-1
CASRPAINEQFF
TGTGCCAGTCGACCAGCGATCAATGAGCAGTTCTTC
>TRBV4-3|.|16|.|TRBJ2-5
CASSQDPTGRVETQYF
TGCGCCAGCAGCCAAGATCCTACGGGCCGCGTAGAGACCCAGTACTTC
>TRBV7-8|.|12|.|TRBJ1-1
CASSLYSTEAFF
TGTGCCAGCAGCTTATACTCTACTGAAGCTTTCTTT
>TRBV7-2|TRBD2|15|.|TRBJ2-5
CASSLAFGTTETQYF
TGTGCCAGCAGCCTAGCCTTCGGGACTACCGAGACCCAGTACTTC
>TRBV7-9|.|15|.|TRBJ2-5
CASSLGGWGQETQYF
TGTGCCAGCAGCCTCGGGGGTTGGGGGCAAGAGACCCAGTACTTC
>TRBV5-6|.|14|.|TRBJ2-1
CASSLDSLYNEQFF
TGTGCCAGCAGCTTGGACAGCCTTTACAATGAGCAGTTCTTC
>TRBV10-3|.|15|.|TRBJ2-1
CAISLGRSNYNEQFF
TGTGCCATCAGCTTGGGTCGTTCCAACTACAATGAGCAGTTCTTC
>TRBV27|TRBD1|13|.|TRBJ2-1
CASSPGTVNEQFF
TGTGCCAGCAGTCCCGGGACAGTAAATGAGCAGTTCTTC